A selection of T cell receptor beta chains follows, all from one sample in a study of blood T cell repertoires in COVID-19. Repertoires were generated with immunoSEQ multiplex PCR, while TCRdb's copy carries only in-frame clones and drops some. The data contain about 120,000 clones, about 79% of them singletons. Sequencing was carried out using peripheral blood. All receptors come from a man between 65 and 85 years old with acute or convalescent COVID-19. Both conserved end residues are part of each CDR3. The D gene is left open where the match is weak. The size entry is marked missing in some rows and otherwise reads once, few, many or a size class.

J gene: TRBJ1-2
V gene: TRBV6-5
clone size: -
D gene: TRBD1
CDR3 DNA: TGTGCCAGCAGCTCTACAGGGGGTCGAGATGGCTACACCTTC
CDR3 protein: CASSSTGGRDGYTF

J gene: TRBJ2-5
V gene: TRBV5-4
clone size: -
D gene: TRBD1
CDR3 DNA: TGTGCCAGCAGCTTGGTTGGACAGGGGGAACGAAAGACCCAGTACTTC
CDR3 protein: CASSLVGQGERKTQYF

J gene: TRBJ1-6
V gene: TRBV2
clone size: few
D gene: TRBD1
CDR3 DNA: TGTGCCAGCGTCCGGGACAGGGGGCAATCACCCCTCCACTTT
CDR3 protein: CASVRDRGQSPLHF

J gene: TRBJ2-1
V gene: TRBV18
clone size: -
D gene: TRBD2
CDR3 DNA: TGTGCCAGCTCACCACCAGCGGGGAACTCCTACAATGAGCAGTTCTTC
CDR3 protein: CASSPPAGNSYNEQFF

J gene: TRBJ2-7
V gene: TRBV10-1
clone size: -
D gene: TRBD1
CDR3 DNA: TGCGCCAGCACGTACGCCGGGACAGTTTCCTACGAGCAGTACTTC
CDR3 protein: CASTYAGTVSYEQYF

J gene: TRBJ1-4
V gene: TRBV5-4
clone size: -
D gene: TRBD1
CDR3 DNA: TGTGCCAGCAGCTTGAAACAGGGGGGTGAAAAACTGTTTTTT
CDR3 protein: CASSLKQGGEKLFF

J gene: TRBJ1-1
V gene: TRBV18
clone size: -
D gene: TRBD1
CDR3 DNA: TGTGCCAGCTCAGTCACAGGGGAAATCGGGAACACTGAAGCTTTCTTT
CDR3 protein: CASSVTGEIGNTEAFF

J gene: TRBJ1-4
V gene: TRBV5-4
clone size: -
D gene: -
CDR3 DNA: TGTGCCAGCAGTGTAGTAAAGAATGAAAAACTGTTTTTT
CDR3 protein: CASSVVKNEKLFF

J gene: TRBJ2-2
V gene: TRBV5-1
clone size: -
D gene: TRBD1
CDR3 DNA: TGCGCCAGCAGCATACAGGGGGCGCCTGCCACCGGGGAGCTGTTTTTT
CDR3 protein: CASSIQGAPATGELFF

J gene: TRBJ1-6
V gene: TRBV5-6
clone size: -
D gene: -
CDR3 DNA: TGTGCCAGCAGCTTAGGGGCAGGGGTAAACAATTCACCCCTCCACTTT
CDR3 protein: CASSLGAGVNNSPLHF

J gene: TRBJ1-1
V gene: TRBV7-2
clone size: -
D gene: TRBD1
CDR3 DNA: TGTGCCAGCAGCTTAGTGGGGACAGGGGGCGCGGGGAGCACTGAAGCTTTCTTT
CDR3 protein: CASSLVGTGGAGSTEAFF

J gene: TRBJ1-1
V gene: TRBV30
clone size: -
D gene: -
CDR3 DNA: TGTGCCTGGAGGGCCTGGACAGTAACAAACACTGAAGCTTTCTTT
CDR3 protein: CAWRAWTVTNTEAFF

J gene: TRBJ1-4
V gene: TRBV6-1
clone size: -
D gene: TRBD1
CDR3 DNA: TGTGCCAGCAGTGAAGAGGGGGCCGCAACTAATGAAAAACTGTTTTTT
CDR3 protein: CASSEEGAATNEKLFF

J gene: TRBJ1-1
V gene: TRBV19
clone size: -
D gene: -
CDR3 DNA: TGTGCCAGTAGTATACTTGGACAGATGATGAACACTGAAGCTTTCTTT
CDR3 protein: CASSILGQMMNTEAFF

J gene: TRBJ2-7
V gene: TRBV11-3
clone size: -
D gene: TRBD1
CDR3 DNA: TGTGCCAGCAGCTTAGATGGTTGGACAGGGGACTTCTACGAGCAGTACTTC
CDR3 protein: CASSLDGWTGDFYEQYF

J gene: TRBJ2-3
V gene: TRBV28
clone size: few
D gene: -
CDR3 DNA: TGTGCCAGCAGCTCCACAGGGAGCAATACGCAGTATTTT
CDR3 protein: CASSSTGSNTQYF

J gene: TRBJ2-1
V gene: TRBV7-2
clone size: -
D gene: -
CDR3 DNA: TGTGCCAGCAGCTTAGATCGGGGTAGGAATGAGCAGTTCTTC
CDR3 protein: CASSLDRGRNEQFF

J gene: TRBJ1-5
V gene: TRBV7-2
clone size: few
D gene: -
CDR3 DNA: TGTGCCAGCAGCTTAGGGGGGGGAGGTCATCAGCCCCAGCATTTT
CDR3 protein: CASSLGGGGHQPQHF

J gene: TRBJ1-5
V gene: TRBV24-1
clone size: -
D gene: TRBD1
CDR3 DNA: TGTGCCACCAGTGACCGAGGGGGCTCTCAGCCCCAGCATTTT
CDR3 protein: CATSDRGGSQPQHF

J gene: TRBJ1-1
V gene: TRBV5-1
clone size: -
D gene: TRBD1
CDR3 DNA: TGCGCCAGCAGCTTAGACAGGGGGGCCGCGAACACTGAAGCTTTCTTT
CDR3 protein: CASSLDRGAANTEAFF

J gene: TRBJ2-7
V gene: TRBV3-1/TRBV3-2
clone size: -
D gene: TRBD2
CDR3 DNA: TGTGCCAGCAGCTGCTTAGCGGGGGGAGTTTTGGGAGAGCAGTACTTC
CDR3 protein: CASSCLAGGVLGEQYF

J gene: TRBJ2-6
V gene: TRBV7-2
clone size: once
D gene: -
CDR3 DNA: TGTGCCAGCAGCTTCGGTGGGGCCAACGTCCTGACTTTC
CDR3 protein: CASSFGGANVLTF

J gene: TRBJ2-3
V gene: TRBV30
clone size: -
D gene: -
CDR3 DNA: TGTGCCTGGAGTGCCCAGGGAAGCACAGATACGCAGTATTTT
CDR3 protein: CAWSAQGSTDTQYF

J gene: TRBJ1-2
V gene: TRBV19
clone size: -
D gene: -
CDR3 DNA: TGTGCCAGTAGTCCCGACATGGAATATGGCTACACCTTC
CDR3 protein: CASSPDMEYGYTF

J gene: TRBJ1-1
V gene: TRBV4-3
clone size: -
D gene: TRBD1
CDR3 DNA: TGCGCCAGCAGCCAAGACTGGGGACAGGGGTCGACTGAAGCTTTCTTT
CDR3 protein: CASSQDWGQGSTEAFF

J gene: TRBJ1-2
V gene: TRBV7-9
clone size: -
D gene: -
CDR3 DNA: TGTGCCAGCAGCACCTCGAACAGGGTGGGCTGGGACACCTTC
CDR3 protein: CASSTSNRVGWDTF

J gene: TRBJ1-6
V gene: TRBV5-1
clone size: -
D gene: -
CDR3 DNA: TGCGCCAGCAGCTTCGGGAGTAATAATTCACCCCTCCACTTT
CDR3 protein: CASSFGSNNSPLHF

J gene: TRBJ2-7
V gene: TRBV4-2
clone size: -
D gene: TRBD2
CDR3 DNA: TGTGCCAGCAGCCAAGAAGGGCTAGCGGGGGGGCAGTACGAGCAGTACTTC
CDR3 protein: CASSQEGLAGGQYEQYF

J gene: TRBJ2-7
V gene: TRBV4-1
clone size: -
D gene: TRBD1
CDR3 DNA: TGCGCCAGCAGCCAAGATCGGCCCCGGACAGGGGACGCCTACGAGCAGTACTTC
CDR3 protein: CASSQDRPRTGDAYEQYF

J gene: TRBJ2-1
V gene: TRBV30
clone size: -
D gene: TRBD2
CDR3 DNA: TGTGCCTGGAGACCCGATAGTCTAGCGGGGAGTGAGCAGTTCTTC
CDR3 protein: CAWRPDSLAGSEQFF